The T cell receptor beta chain described here comes from a study of response to subunit inactivated influenza vaccine. Findings of the study overall: Authors suggested seasonal influenza vaccinations each recruit few new T cells.

This clonotype has a handful of counts. Antigen unknown. The CDR3 has 14 amino acids. The V gene lost 4 bases and the J gene lost 7 bases, with 14 bases spanning the gap. Germline V CDR1 and CDR2: LNHDA, SQIVND (reference sequence). A single record per CDR3 protein comes from TCRdb applying MiXCR to the RT-PCR reads. Of about 540,000 distinct CDR3 sequences listed, under 30% are singletons. These data also featured in a second study, about T cells expressing NK-cell markers. That work adds: As the method of synthesis, 5'RACE template switching with UMIs yielded TCR beta cDNA. The eight sequenced donors comprised seven who were HCMV-seropositive and one who was seronegative. With an anti-gamma-delta TCR antibody, sorting in several experiments was kept to alpha-beta TCR T cells.

The chain is built from TRBV19 and TRBJ1-5, with D possibly matching TRBD1 (6 bases). The sequence was collected from a middle-aged man who received an inactivated influenza vaccine. Sequenced here: CD4+ T cells sorted from PBMCs, sampled roughly 12 days after vaccination. CDR3 loop: CASSSRGGRQPQHF. For the CDR3, the DNA is TGTGCCAGTAGTAGCAGGGGCGGAAGGCAGCCCCAGCATTTT. Using reference TRBV19 and TRBJ1-5 for the parts outside the CDR3, the full variable domain is DGGITQSPKYLFRKEGQNVTLSCEQNLNHDAMYWYRQDPGQGLRLIYYSQIVNDFQKGDIAEGYSVSREKKESFPLTVTSAQKNPTAFYLCASSSRGGRQPQHFGDGTRLSIL.